The next 27 T cell receptor beta chains were all read from a single sample in a study of T cell responses to AZD1222 COVID-19 vaccine. Measured with immunoSEQ multiplex PCR; TCRdb has only the in-frame clones, and not every one. The sample holds 84,000 or so clones, more than 80% seen once. The specimen was peripheral blood, collected on day 0 of AZD1222 vaccination. These receptors were collected from an adult in good health.

The chain employs TRBV10-3 and TRBJ2-5, with unresolved D. Germline CDR1 ENHRY, CDR2 SYGVKD. CDR3 length equals 14 residues. Trimming took off 0 bases at V and 5 bases at J, with 10 bases between the two ends. The CDR3 region is CAISESLGKETQYF. In DNA, the CDR3 is TGTGCCATCAGTGAGTCGTTAGGGAAGGAGACCCAGTACTTC.

The sample holds one count of this clone. The chain carries TRBV5-6 and TRBJ2-5; D unclear. This CDR3 region has 13 residues. The germline V gene has CDR1 SGHDT and CDR2 YYEEEE. Trimming shortened V by 4 bases and J by 4 bases, and 11 bases separated the two germline ends. The DNA of the CDR3 is TGTGCCAGCAGCCAACACGTACTAGAGACCCAGTACTTC. This codes for CASSQHVLETQYF.

The chain recombines TRBV5-1 with TRBJ2-5; no clear D gene. The V end was cut by 1 base, the J end by 4 bases, with 17 bases between. In germline, CDR1 is SGHRS, CDR2 YFSETQ. The CDR3 has 16 residues. The chain's CDR3 is CASSLSATQKRETQYF. The DNA for the CDR3 is TGCGCCAGCAGCTTGTCTGCAACCCAGAAGAGAGAGACCCAGTACTTC.

V and J are TRBV7-2 and TRBJ2-2, with 9 positions matching TRBD2. This CDR3 has 15 amino acids. After removal of 4 bases from V and 4 bases from J, the junction contained 4 bases not matched to a gene. CDR1 and CDR2 from the germline V gene are SGHTA and FQGNSA. The CDR3 protein is CASSWLAGSTGELFF. The CDR3 DNA reads as TGTGCCAGCAGCTGGCTAGCGGGAAGCACCGGGGAGCTGTTTTTT.

This clone was seen only a few times. The J gene is TRBJ2-1, the V gene TRBV3-1 (or the pseudogene TRBV3-2); D possibly corresponds to TRBD2 (6 bases). The length of the CDR3 is 17 residues. The ends were cut back, 3 bases at V and 8 bases at J, with 23 bases in the middle. From germline, CDR1 is LGHDT and CDR2 YNNKEL (reference sequence). The CDR3 bases are TGTGCCAGCAGCCACAGGAGGTCTTTCCTAGCGTTTGATGAGCAGTTCTTC. Protein: CASSHRRSFLAFDEQFF.

This chain links TRBV5-1 with TRBJ1-4; 7 positions match TRBD1. V shed 2 bases, J shed 4 bases, and the junction held 5 bases outside the gene matches. Per germline, CDR1 SGHRS and CDR2 YFSETQ. The CDR3 loop spans 15 amino acids. The CDR3 protein is CASSLRGQNNEKLFF. CDR3 bases: TGCGCCAGCAGCTTACGGGGACAGAATAATGAAAAACTGTTTTTT.

The chain has TRBV5-1 and TRBJ2-3; the match to TRBD1 covers 10 bases. The CDR3 covers 17 residues. Trimming cost V 5 bases and J 2 bases; bases outside gene matches: 11. The V gene's germline CDR1 is SGHRS and CDR2 YFSETQ. Written as DNA, the CDR3 is TGCGCCAGCAGAGTGGGACGGGGACAGGGGTTCACAGATACGCAGTATTTT. Translation: CASRVGRGQGFTDTQYF.

CDR3 residues: CASRRESRGTQYF. CDR3 nucleotide sequence: TGTGCCAGCAGGAGGGAGAGTAGGGGGACGCAGTATTTT. V is TRBV6-5 and J is TRBJ2-3, with D perhaps matching TRBD1 (6 bases). The CDR3 is 13 residues long. The germline V gene encodes CDR1 MNHEY and CDR2 SVGAGI. Trimming stripped 6 bases from V and 9 bases from J, with 16 bases between.

In DNA form, the CDR3 reads TGTGCCAGCAGCCAAGCAGGTGGTGAGCAGTTCTTC. This codes for CASSQAGGEQFF. The chain uses TRBV3-1 (or the pseudogene TRBV3-2) and TRBJ2-1; D remains unclear. Germline V lookup: CDR1 LGHDT, CDR2 YNNKEL (reference sequence). The CDR3 extends over 12 amino acids. V was pared by 1 base and J by 9 bases, with 7 bases between.

The V and J genes are TRBV7-4 and TRBJ1-5; 7 nucleotides line up with TRBD1. After removal of 5 bases from V and 9 bases from J, the junction contained 13 bases not matched to a gene. This CDR3 is built from 15 residues. CDR1 is SGHVT and CDR2 is SQSDAQ in the germline V gene. CDR3 DNA sequence: TGTGCCAGCAGCCCGCACGGGACAGAGGAGAGGCCCCAGCATTTT. This codes for CASSPHGTEERPQHF.

This clone showed up just a few times. This rearrangement joins TRBV3-1 (or the pseudogene TRBV3-2) to TRBJ1-2, with D perhaps TRBD1 (5 bases). Per the germline V gene, CDR1 is LGHDT and CDR2 is YNNKEL (reference sequence). CDR3 length: 14 amino acids. Between the trimmed V and J ends, which lost 4 bases and 4 bases, there was a span of 13 bases. The CDR3 nucleotides are TGTGCCAGCAGCCCGCCGGTAAGGGGCTATGGCTACACCTTC. Translated, it gives CASSPPVRGYGYTF.

The chain joins TRBV20-1 to TRBJ2-5; D ambiguous. V was trimmed by 3 bases and J by 8 bases, leaving 4 bases between them. CDR3 length: 9 residues. Per germline, CDR1 DFQATT and CDR2 SNEGSKA (reference sequence). This CDR3 reads CSASSTQYF. The CDR3 DNA reads as TGCAGTGCTAGCTCTACCCAGTACTTC.

The chain has TRBV24-1 and TRBJ1-4; 7 bases are shared with TRBD1. The CDR3 has 14 amino acids. In germline, CDR1 is KGHDR, CDR2 SFDVKD. V shed 6 bases, J shed 3 bases, and the junction held 3 bases outside the gene matches. Here the CDR3 reads CATSPGQPNEKLFF. The CDR3 DNA follows: TGTGCCACCAGTCCGGGACAGCCTAATGAAAAACTGTTTTTT.

V and J are TRBV19 and TRBJ2-4, with D perhaps assigned TRBD1 or TRBD2 (5 bases each). The CDR3 covers 16 residues. The V end was cut by 4 bases, the J end by 0 bases, with 13 bases between. In germline, CDR1 is LNHDA, CDR2 SQIVND (reference sequence). Written as DNA, the CDR3 is TGTGCCAGTAGTAACTCGGGACCCATAGCCAAAAACATTCAGTACTTC. Protein product: CASSNSGPIAKNIQYF.

J is TRBJ2-5 and V is TRBV5-4, with TRBD1 matching over 7 bases. Germline lookup yields CDR1 SGHNT and CDR2 YYREEE (reference sequence). Germline trimming cut 5 bases from V and 2 bases from J; bases unmatched to any gene: 3. The CDR3 runs 13 residues. CDR3 in DNA: TGTGCCAGCAGGGGACAGCAACAAGAGACCCAGTACTTC. Translated, it gives CASRGQQQETQYF.

V is TRBV7-2 and J is TRBJ2-3, with D possibly being TRBD1 or TRBD2 (5 bases each). Germline V gene sequence: CDR1 SGHTA, CDR2 FQGNSA. V lost 0 bases and J 6 bases, leaving 13 bases between the germline ends. This CDR3 is built from 15 residues. This CDR3 reads CASSLAGRWGDTQYF. CDR3 DNA sequence: TGTGCCAGCAGCTTAGCGGGGCGGTGGGGGGATACGCAGTATTTT. Variable domain in full (rest from reference TRBV7-2 and TRBJ2-3): GAGVSQSPSNKVTEKGKDVELRCDPISGHTALYWYRQSLGQGLEFLIYFQGNSAPDKSGLPSDRFSAERTGGSVSTLTIQRTQQEDSAVYLCASSLAGRWGDTQYFGPGTRLTVL.

This clone was recorded a few times. V and J are TRBV28 and TRBJ2-7, with a tentative D call TRBD1 (5 bases). Germline V lookup: CDR1 MDHEN, CDR2 SYDVKM. V was pared by 1 base and J by 2 bases, with 12 bases between. The CDR3 sequence is 15 residues long. CDR3 sequence: CASSLLEQVAYEQYF. In DNA, the CDR3 is TGTGCCAGCAGTTTATTGGAACAGGTTGCCTACGAGCAGTACTTC.

J is TRBJ1-5 and V is TRBV28, with D uncertain. This CDR3 is 13 amino acids long. Germline V gene data show CDR1 as MDHEN and CDR2 as SYDVKM. V lost 4 bases to trimming and J lost 1 base, with 5 bases between them. In DNA form, the CDR3 reads TGTGCCAGCAGTTACGGCAGCAATCAGCCCCAGCATTTT. Translated, it gives CASSYGSNQPQHF.

V is TRBV15 and J is TRBJ2-4; perhaps TRBD1 as D (5 bases). Trimming removed 0 bases at V and 7 bases at J, with 10 bases between. Germline V CDR1 and CDR2: LNHNV, YYDKDF (reference sequence). The CDR3 is 14 residues long. The CDR3 is CATSRDPQGNIQYF. CDR3 DNA sequence: TGTGCCACCAGCAGAGATCCGCAGGGCAACATTCAGTACTTC.

About this clone itself: Germline is not matched at one junction end, which may reflect a read error. At the DNA level, this CDR3 is encoded by other sequences in the same sample as well. V and J are TRBV11-2 and TRBJ2-2; 7 nucleotides match TRBD1. The germline V gene has CDR1 SGHAT and CDR2 FQNNGV. The CDR3 loop spans 15 amino acids. The CDR3 region has the DNA TGTGCCACCAAAGGGGGCAGTAGGGGCACCGGGGAGTTGTTTTTT. Its translation: CATKGGSRGTGELFF.

The rearrangement links TRBV20-1 to TRBJ2-2; D is perhaps TRBD1 (7 bases). CDR3 length: 14 amino acids. Trimming shortened V by 3 bases and J by 7 bases, and 15 bases separated the two germline ends. Per germline, CDR1 DFQATT and CDR2 SNEGSKA (reference sequence). DNA for the CDR3: TGCAGTGCTAGTCGGAGGGGGCGTCACGGGGAGCTGTTTTTT. This codes for CSASRRGRHGELFF.

This chain uses TRBV14 with TRBJ2-1, with 9 nucleotides matching TRBD2. After removal of 5 bases from V and 8 bases from J, the junction contained 13 bases not matched to a gene. The length of the CDR3 is 16 residues. Germline CDR1 reads SGHDN; CDR2 reads FVKESK. CDR3 bases: TGTGCCAGCAGCAAACTAGCGGGTTCAAGGGTGGATGAGCAGTTCTTC. Translation gives CASSKLAGSRVDEQFF.

This clone has only one observation. The chain combines TRBV7-9 with TRBJ2-5; D perhaps matches TRBD2 (5 bases). Germline V gives CDR1 SEHNR, CDR2 FQNEAQ (reference sequence). V was cut by 5 bases and J by 5 bases, with 9 bases left in between. This CDR3 comprises 12 residues. The CDR3 DNA is TGTGCCAGCAGCGGCAGAGGGGAGACCCAGTACTTC. Protein sequence: CASSGRGETQYF.

This clone was seen only a few times. The chain joins TRBV30 to TRBJ1-6, with TRBD1 as a possible D gene (5 bases). Germline CDR1 and CDR2: GTSNPN and SVGIG (reference sequence). V was trimmed by 3 bases and J by 10 bases, leaving 19 bases between them. CDR3 length: 15 amino acids. Here the CDR3 DNA reads TGTGCCTGGAGCGTCTCGGGACTAATGGGATCACCCCTCCACTTT. It specifies CAWSVSGLMGSPLHF.

Only one count was recorded for this clone. CDR3 in amino acids: CASNAPGSDEQYF. CDR3 sequence (DNA): TGTGCCAGCAACGCTCCAGGGTCCGACGAGCAGTACTTC. The chain links TRBV5-4 to TRBJ2-7; a weak D match, TRBD1 (5 bases). This CDR3 region has 13 residues. Germline loops: CDR1 SGHNT, CDR2 YYREEE (reference sequence). V dropped 6 bases and J dropped 5 bases, with 15 bases sitting between them.

The chain recombines TRBV11-2 with TRBJ2-1, with 9 nucleotides matching TRBD2. Germline CDR1 reads SGHAT; CDR2 reads FQNNGV. After removal of 5 bases from V and 5 bases from J, the junction contained 10 bases not matched to a gene. The CDR3 contains 16 residues. The CDR3: CASSHSGSWPHNEQFF. The CDR3 DNA follows: TGTGCCAGCAGCCATAGCGGGAGTTGGCCCCACAATGAGCAGTTCTTC.

The CDR3: CASSYSSKRQGGYEQYF. The CDR3 DNA follows: TGTGCCAGCAGTTACTCTTCAAAAAGACAGGGGGGCTACGAGCAGTACTTC. V is TRBV6-2 or TRBV6-3 and J is TRBJ2-7; 9 nucleotides match TRBD1. CDR3 length: 17 amino acids. CDR1 is MNHEY, CDR2 SVGEGT, per germline. V dropped 0 bases and J dropped 3; count of bases not matched to a gene: 9.